Below are 29 T cell receptor beta chains sequenced from a single sample in a study of blood T cell repertoires in COVID-19. Data came from immunoSEQ multiplex PCR; TCRdb stores just in-frame clones and leaves some out. Of under 150,000 clones listed, approximately 80% are singletons. Sequenced input: peripheral blood. These receptor sequences come from a woman aged 80 or over with acute or convalescent COVID-19.

V and J are TRBV28 and TRBJ2-7; 9 bases match TRBD1. This CDR3 comprises 15 residues. J lost 3 bases, V lost 6 bases, and 9 bases had no gene match. Looked up from germline, CDR1 is MDHEN and CDR2 is SYDVKM. CDR3 in amino acids: CASSPGTGFLYEQYF. The CDR3 DNA follows: TGTGCCAGCAGCCCCGGGACAGGGTTCCTCTACGAGCAGTACTTC. The entire variable domain, with the rest obtained from reference TRBV28 and TRBJ2-7, is as follows: DVKVTQSSRYLVKRTGEKVFLECVQDMDHENMFWYRQDPGLGLRLIYFSYDVKMKEKGDIPEGYSVSREKKERFSLILESASTNQTSMYLCASSPGTGFLYEQYFGPGTRLTVT.

The sample holds one count of this clone. The J gene is TRBJ2-5, the V gene TRBV5-6; 8 bases align to TRBD2. With V trimmed by 4 bases and J by 9 bases, 14 bases remained unmatched. The germline CDR1 and CDR2 sequences are SGHDT and YYEEEE. The CDR3 extends over 15 amino acids. CDR3 DNA: TGTGCCAGCAGCCCTACTAGCGGAGCAGTCAAACCCCAGTACTTC. Its translation is CASSPTSGAVKPQYF.

The sample holds one count of this clone. This CDR3 is CASSFRLAGVDEQFF. CDR3 in DNA: TGTGCCAGCAGCTTTCGACTAGCGGGGGTAGATGAGCAGTTCTTC. The chain joins TRBV7-3 to TRBJ2-1; 12 positions match TRBD2. The CDR3 spans 15 residues. Germline V lookup: CDR1 SGHTA, CDR2 FQGTGA. J gave up 8 bases and V 3 bases, and 5 bases lay outside the gene matches.

This clone was seen just once. The V and J genes are TRBV7-9 and TRBJ2-2, with D maybe TRBD2 (6 bases). Trimming cost V 1 base and J 4 bases, with 10 bases left between them. The CDR3 loop spans 15 amino acids. The germline CDR1 and CDR2 sequences are SEHNR and FQNEAQ (reference sequence). CDR3 coding DNA: TGTGCCAGCAGCTTAGATCGGAGGGGCACCGGGGAGCTGTTTTTT. Protein: CASSLDRRGTGELFF.

The gene calls are TRBV2 and TRBJ1-2; D is undetermined. V lost 0 bases and J 5 bases, leaving 7 bases between the germline ends. The CDR3 spans 13 residues. Germline V gene sequence: CDR1 SNHLY, CDR2 FYNNEI. In nucleotides, the CDR3 is TGTGCCAGCAGTGAAGCGCGGGAGTATGGCTACACCTTC. Translating it yields CASSEAREYGYTF.

This chain joins TRBV5-4 and TRBJ2-2; maybe TRBD1 (6 bases). The germline gives CDR1 SGHNT, CDR2 YYREEE (reference sequence). V lost 4 bases and J lost 9, with 16 bases in between. This CDR3 has 14 amino acids. CDR3 region: CASSNSGATRELFF. Here the CDR3 DNA reads TGTGCCAGCAGCAACTCAGGGGCTACGAGGGAGCTGTTTTTT. The full variable domain, with the rest looked up from reference TRBV5-4 and TRBJ2-2, is ETGVTQSPTHLIKTRGQQVTLRCSSQSGHNTVSWYQQALGQGPQFIFQYYREEENGRGNFPPRFSGLQFPNYSSELNVNALELDDSALYLCASSNSGATRELFFGEGSRLTVL.

The chain recombines TRBV29-1 with TRBJ2-3, with 8 bases identical to TRBD2. The CDR3 extends over 14 amino acids. In germline, CDR1 is SQVTM, CDR2 ANQGSEA. V lost 1 base and J lost 4; bases outside the gene matches: 4. The chain's CDR3 is CSVEVGAGADTQYF. CDR3 in DNA: TGCAGCGTTGAAGTGGGAGCGGGAGCAGATACGCAGTATTTT.

The chain's CDR3 is CASRSWGGTGGNQPQHF. As DNA, the CDR3 is TGTGCCAGCAGGTCTTGGGGTGGTACAGGGGGCAATCAGCCCCAGCATTTT. The chain links TRBV28 to TRBJ1-5, with 7 bases identical to TRBD1. Germline loops: CDR1 MDHEN, CDR2 SYDVKM. There are 17 residues in the CDR3. V trimming: 6 bases; J trimming: 2 bases; junction bases outside the gene matches: 13.

The chain carries TRBV4-1 and TRBJ2-1; the match to TRBD2 covers 8 bases. The CDR3 sequence is 15 residues long. V shed 1 base, J shed 9 bases, and the junction held 8 bases outside the gene matches. Germline CDR1 is MGHRA and CDR2 is YSYEKL. CDR3 residues: CASSQAPGGPVEQFF. CDR3 DNA: TGCGCCAGCAGCCAAGCACCGGGGGGGCCTGTTGAGCAGTTCTTC.

The rearrangement uses TRBV5-4 and TRBJ2-6, with a possible D match to TRBD1 (5 bases). V was shortened by 0 bases and J by 0 bases, with 13 bases between the two germline ends. Germline-derived CDR1 and CDR2 are SGHNT and YYREEE (reference sequence). The CDR3 runs to 18 residues. This CDR3 is CASSLDGRTGSGANVLTF. The CDR3 DNA reads TGTGCCAGCAGCTTGGACGGCAGAACAGGCTCTGGGGCCAACGTCCTGACTTTC.

This chain connects TRBV29-1 to TRBJ2-2; 9 nucleotides match TRBD1. The CDR3 is 12 residues long. Looked up from germline, CDR1 is SQVTM and CDR2 is ANQGSEA. With V trimmed by 7 bases and J by 8 bases, 5 bases remained unmatched. CDR3 region: CSARDREGELFF. The CDR3 coding sequence is TGCAGCGCAAGGGACAGGGAAGGGGAGCTGTTTTTT.

CDR3: CATSRDFGQMNTEAFF. CDR3 nucleotides: TGTGCCACCAGCAGAGATTTTGGACAAATGAACACTGAAGCTTTCTTT. The chain has TRBV15 and TRBJ1-1; perhaps TRBD1 as D (5 bases). The CDR3 consists of 16 residues. The germline gives CDR1 LNHNV, CDR2 YYDKDF (reference sequence). V shed 0 bases and J shed 0 bases, with 11 bases lying between them.

This chain uses TRBV7-6 with TRBJ1-4; TRBD1 aligns across 11 bases. After removal of 5 bases from V and 7 bases from J, the junction contained 12 bases not matched to a gene. Germline lookup yields CDR1 SGHVS and CDR2 FNYEAQ. This CDR3 spans 17 amino acids. The DNA for the CDR3 is TGTGCCAGCAGCCTCCGGACAGGGGGCTCAGTCGGTGAAAAACTGTTTTTT. Translated: CASSLRTGGSVGEKLFF.

V is TRBV6-2 or TRBV6-3 and J is TRBJ2-7; 10 nucleotides agree with TRBD2. This CDR3 region has 16 residues. The V and J ends lost 6 bases and 6 bases, in that order; junction bases with no gene match: 14. Germline CDR1 MNHEY, CDR2 SVGEGT. The CDR3 here is CASSPAGASGRREQYF. For the CDR3, the DNA is TGTGCCAGCAGCCCCGCCGGAGCTAGCGGGAGACGCGAGCAGTACTTC.

V usage is TRBV7-6 and J usage is TRBJ1-2, with 11 bases identical to TRBD1. CDR3 length: 15 amino acids. The germline gives CDR1 SGHVS, CDR2 FNYEAQ. The V gene end was trimmed by 5 bases and the J gene end by 8 bases; junction bases not matched to a gene: 10. The CDR3 loop is CASSPQGQGAQGYTF. In nucleotides, the CDR3 is TGTGCCAGCAGCCCACAAGGACAGGGGGCCCAAGGCTACACCTTC. The variable domain in full, completed from reference TRBV7-6 and TRBJ1-2, reads GAGVSQSPRYKVTKRGQDVALRCDPISGHVSLYWYRQALGQGPEFLTYFNYEAQQDKSGLPNDRFSAERPEGSISTLTIQRTEQRDSAMYRCASSPQGQGAQGYTFGSGTRLTVV.

The rearrangement joins TRBV19 to TRBJ1-1, with D possibly matching TRBD1 (5 bases). V was pared by 3 bases and J by 2 bases, with 13 bases between. The CDR3 contains 15 residues. Germline values: CDR1 LNHDA, CDR2 SQIVND (reference sequence). CDR3 in amino acids: CASSMGRERNTEAFF. The CDR3 coding sequence is TGTGCCAGTAGTATGGGCAGGGAACGAAACACTGAAGCTTTCTTT.

This chain connects TRBV6-2 or TRBV6-3 to TRBJ2-3; D not resolved. The CDR3 totals 13 residues. V dropped 5 bases and J dropped 2 bases, with 8 bases sitting between them. Germline CDR1 and CDR2: MNHEY and SVGEGT. The CDR3 loop is CASSRLLTDTQYF. The CDR3 DNA follows: TGTGCCAGCAGTCGACTTCTCACAGATACGCAGTATTTT.

This chain links TRBV29-1 with TRBJ2-7; 9 bases align to TRBD1. Germline V gene lookup returns CDR1 SQVTM and CDR2 ANQGSEA. The V segment lost 4 bases and the J segment 1 base; nucleotides outside the gene matches: 5. There are 14 residues in the CDR3. CDR3 coding DNA: TGCAGCGTTGGCGGGGGACAGGGATCCTACGAGCAGTACTTC. Its translation: CSVGGGQGSYEQYF.

The chain combines TRBV10-1 with TRBJ2-3, with TRBD2 matching over 8 bases. Trimming took 10 bases from V and 5 from J; bases not matched to a gene: 11. Germline V lookup: CDR1 WNHNN, CDR2 SYGVQD (reference sequence). CDR3 size: 14 residues. CDR3 DNA: TGCGCCATCCTGTGGGCGGGGGGAATAGATACGCAGTATTTT. This encodes CAILWAGGIDTQYF.

The chain recombines TRBV29-1 with TRBJ1-4; 8 positions agree with TRBD1. CDR1 is SQVTM, CDR2 ANQGSEA, per germline. The junction had 7 bases not matched to a gene; V was cut back by 2 bases and J by 8 bases. The CDR3 extends over 14 amino acids. In nucleotides, the CDR3 is TGCAGCGTTGAAACGACAGGGGCACGGGAAAAACTGTTTTTT. Protein: CSVETTGAREKLFF.

In DNA, the CDR3 is TGTGCCACCAGTGACCCCCAAGGGACAGGGGAATACGGCAATCAGCCCCAGCATTTT. Protein sequence: CATSDPQGTGEYGNQPQHF. This rearrangement joins TRBV24-1 to TRBJ1-5; TRBD1 agrees at 10 bases. The ends lost 4 bases at V and 2 bases at J; junction bases unmatched: 13. There are 19 residues in the CDR3. From germline, CDR1 is KGHDR and CDR2 SFDVKD.

This clone was counted a few times. The rearrangement uses TRBV6-5 and TRBJ1-1, with 10 bases lining up with TRBD1. The CDR3 runs to 14 residues. Unmatched junction bases numbered 4, after V lost 8 bases and J lost 1 base. Germline V gene data show CDR1 as MNHEY and CDR2 as SVGAGI. In DNA, the CDR3 is TGTGCCAGCTCGAGGGACAGGGGGAACACTGAAGCTTTCTTT. This encodes CASSRDRGNTEAFF.

The rearrangement uses TRBV11-2 and TRBJ1-4; possibly TRBD1 for D (5 bases). The germline CDR1 and CDR2 sequences are SGHAT and FQNNGV. This CDR3 contains 15 residues. Trimming stripped 1 base from V and 8 bases from J, with 14 bases between. CDR3 sequence (DNA): TGTGCCAGCAGCTTAGGGGGGGAAAGGGGAGAAAAACTGTTTTTT. Encoded protein: CASSLGGERGEKLFF.

The rearrangement uses TRBV4-3 and TRBJ2-5; TRBD1 is a possible D gene (5 bases). Germline V gene data show CDR1 as LGHNA and CDR2 as YSLEER. The V end was cut by 4 bases, the J end by 1 base, with 16 bases between. This CDR3 has 16 amino acids. CDR3 region: CASSRSGNSPQETQYF. The DNA for the CDR3 is TGCGCCAGCAGCCGGTCAGGGAACTCACCCCAAGAGACCCAGTACTTC.

This chain links TRBV27 with TRBJ2-3; a possible D gene is TRBD1 (7 bases). Germline lookup yields CDR1 MNHEY and CDR2 SMNVEV (reference sequence). V gave up 1 base and J gave up 6 bases, with 17 bases separating them. The CDR3 covers 16 residues. CDR3 sequence reads: CASSLFALQGGDTQYF. The CDR3 DNA follows: TGTGCCAGCAGTTTATTCGCCCTCCAGGGGGGCGATACGCAGTATTTT.

V usage is TRBV5-6 and J usage is TRBJ2-1, with 7 nucleotides matching TRBD2. Trimming took 4 bases from V and 8 from J; bases not matched to a gene: 6. The V gene's germline CDR1 is SGHDT and CDR2 YYEEEE. The CDR3 runs to 13 residues. The CDR3 nucleotides read TGTGCCAGCAGCGGAGTCGGGAGGCATGAGCAGTTCTTC. Its translation: CASSGVGRHEQFF. Filled out from reference TRBV5-6 and TRBJ2-1, the complete variable domain reads DAGVTQSPTHLIKTRGQQVTLRCSPKSGHDTVSWYQQALGQGPQFIFQYYEEEERQRGNFPDRFSGHQFPNYSSELNVNALLLGDSALYLCASSGVGRHEQFFGPGTRLTVL.

The sample holds a few counts of this clone. The chain has TRBV25-1 and TRBJ2-7; 12 bases agree with TRBD2. Germline V CDR1 and CDR2: MGHDK, SYGVNS. CDR3 length: 17 amino acids. With V trimmed by 4 bases and J by 4 bases, 11 bases remained unmatched. The CDR3 loop is CASSGGTSGRFQYEQYF. The DNA for the CDR3 is TGTGCCAGCAGTGGGGGGACTAGCGGGCGATTCCAGTACGAGCAGTACTTC.

The genes are TRBV19 and TRBJ1-3, with unresolved D. Germline V lookup: CDR1 LNHDA, CDR2 SQIVND (reference sequence). The germline V and J ends were trimmed by 3 bases and 0 bases, with 6 bases remaining between them. The CDR3 is made up of 14 amino acids. The CDR3 spells CASSMVYSGNTIYF. Here the CDR3 DNA reads TGTGCCAGTAGTATGGTCTACTCTGGAAACACCATATATTTT.

The rearrangement links TRBV11-2 to TRBJ2-7; 9 nucleotides align to TRBD2. The germline V gene encodes CDR1 SGHAT and CDR2 FQNNGV. This CDR3 comprises 15 residues. V was clipped by 3 bases and J by 6 bases; unmatched bases: 9. CDR3 sequence: CASSFVAGGPLEQYF. The CDR3 DNA follows: TGTGCCAGCAGCTTTGTGGCGGGGGGGCCTCTCGAGCAGTACTTC.